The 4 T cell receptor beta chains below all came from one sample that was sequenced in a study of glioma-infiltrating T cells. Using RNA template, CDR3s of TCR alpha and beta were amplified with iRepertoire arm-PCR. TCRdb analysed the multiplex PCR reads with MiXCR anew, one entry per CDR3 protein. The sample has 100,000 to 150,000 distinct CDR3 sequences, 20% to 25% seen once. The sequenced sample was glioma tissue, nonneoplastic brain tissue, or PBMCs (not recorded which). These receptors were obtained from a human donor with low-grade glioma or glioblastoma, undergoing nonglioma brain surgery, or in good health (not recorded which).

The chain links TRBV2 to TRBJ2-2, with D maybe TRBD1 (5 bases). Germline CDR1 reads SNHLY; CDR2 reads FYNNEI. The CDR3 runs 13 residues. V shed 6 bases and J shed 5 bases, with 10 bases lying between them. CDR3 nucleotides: TGTGCCAGCAGACTCAGGGAAACCGGGGAGCTGTTTTTT. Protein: CASRLRETGELFF.

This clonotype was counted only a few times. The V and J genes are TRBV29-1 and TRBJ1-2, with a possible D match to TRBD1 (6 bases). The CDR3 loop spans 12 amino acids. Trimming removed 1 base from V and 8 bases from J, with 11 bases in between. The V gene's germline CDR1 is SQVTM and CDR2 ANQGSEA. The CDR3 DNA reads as TGCAGCGTTGAAGGCAGGGGAAGAGGCTACACCTTC. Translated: CSVEGRGRGYTF.

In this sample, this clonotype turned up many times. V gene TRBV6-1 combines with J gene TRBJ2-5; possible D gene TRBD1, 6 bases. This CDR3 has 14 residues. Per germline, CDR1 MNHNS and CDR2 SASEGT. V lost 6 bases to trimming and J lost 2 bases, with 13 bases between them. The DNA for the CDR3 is TGTGCCAGCAGCCCCACAGGGCTACAAGAGACCCAGTACTTC. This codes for CASSPTGLQETQYF.

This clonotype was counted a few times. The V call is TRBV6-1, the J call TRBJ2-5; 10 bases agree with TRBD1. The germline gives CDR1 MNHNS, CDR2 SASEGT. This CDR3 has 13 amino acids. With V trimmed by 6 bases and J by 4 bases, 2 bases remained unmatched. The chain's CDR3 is CASRGTGVETQYF. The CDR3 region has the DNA TGTGCCAGCAGGGGGACAGGGGTAGAGACCCAGTACTTC.